The rows below give T cell receptor beta chains drawn from one sample of a study of blood T cell repertoires in COVID-19. Method: immunoSEQ multiplex PCR; TCRdb's copy keeps in-frame clones and lacks some. The sample lists 200,000 to 250,000 clones, approximately 90% occurring once. Material for sequencing was peripheral blood. Receptors were obtained from a man aged 30 to 45 with COVID-19, enrolled during active disease. CDR3s include the opening cysteine and the closing phenylalanine or tryptophan. A D gene is named only where the DNA matches it firmly. Where a row states a size, it is once, few, many or the class of an expanded clone; other rows omit it.

cdr3_nt cdr3_aa v_call clone_size j_call d_call
TGTGCCAGTAGCCCACAGGGGGCTGGTCAGCCCCAGCATTTT CASSPQGAGQPQHF TRBV19 - TRBJ1-5 TRBD1
TGTGCCAGCAGTTCCTTACAGGGGGCGGGGGAGACCCAGTACTTC CASSSLQGAGETQYF TRBV28 - TRBJ2-5 TRBD1
TGTGCCAGCAGTGACTCGTCAGGGTACGGGGAGCTGTTTTTT CASSDSSGYGELFF TRBV6-4 - TRBJ2-2 -
TGTGCCACCAGTGGAGGGTATGGCTACACCTTC CATSGGYGYTF TRBV24-1 - TRBJ1-2 -
TGCAGCGTAGCTAGCTCCTACGAGCAGTACTTC CSVASSYEQYF TRBV29-1 - TRBJ2-7 -
TGTGCCATAGGGACAGGGAATGGCTATGAGCAGTTCTTC CAIGTGNGYEQFF TRBV10-3 once TRBJ2-1 TRBD1
TGTGCCAGCAGCGAGTACGCGGGTTCCCCCAGGTACGAGCAGTACTTC CASSEYAGSPRYEQYF TRBV9 - TRBJ2-7 -
TGTGCCTCCACTTGGGAGCGGGAATATTGGAGGCAGTACTTC CASTWEREYWRQYF TRBV30 - TRBJ2-7 TRBD2
TGTGCCAGCAGTTACTCGATTACGGGTGGTGGCTACACCTTC CASSYSITGGGYTF TRBV6-5 - TRBJ1-2 -
TGTGCCAGCAGCCGAGGAGGGGGTGATGAAAAACTGTTTTTT CASSRGGGDEKLFF TRBV7-8 - TRBJ1-4 -
TGTGCCAGCAGTTACTCGGAGTTCGGTACTAGCACAGATACGCAGTATTTT CASSYSEFGTSTDTQYF TRBV6-2/TRBV6-3 - TRBJ2-3 -
TGTGCCAGCAGCCTCCGGACAGATCAGCCCCAGCATTTT CASSLRTDQPQHF TRBV7-2 once TRBJ1-5 -
TGTGCCAGCAGCGGGACTAGCAATGAGCAGTTCTTC CASSGTSNEQFF TRBV6-5 - TRBJ2-1 TRBD2
TGTGCCAGCTCACCAAGTTCAGGATACAATGAGCAGTTCTTC CASSPSSGYNEQFF TRBV18 - TRBJ2-1 -
TGTGCCAGCAGTTACGCCGGGACAATCCAAATGGGGGAGCTGTTTTTT CASSYAGTIQMGELFF TRBV6-2/TRBV6-3 few TRBJ2-2 -
TGTGCCAGCTCACCTGACAGGGGGCCCGCCGGGGAGCTGTTTTTT CASSPDRGPAGELFF TRBV18 - TRBJ2-2 TRBD1
TGCAGCGTTGCCGGGAATAGCAATCAGCCCCAGCATTTT CSVAGNSNQPQHF TRBV29-1 - TRBJ1-5 -
TGTGCCAGCAGTCCATTGGGGACAGGGGGCGAAGGCGAGCAGTACTTC CASSPLGTGGEGEQYF TRBV25-1 - TRBJ2-7 TRBD1
TGTGCCAGCAGCCCGGACAGGGCGAACACCGGGGAGCTGTTTTTT CASSPDRANTGELFF TRBV11-1 - TRBJ2-2 TRBD1
TGCGCCAGCAGCCCCGGGACAGGGTCCTACGAGCAGTACTTC CASSPGTGSYEQYF TRBV4-3 - TRBJ2-7 TRBD1
TGTGCCAGCATATCCCGCAGGGGGAACACTGAAGCTTTCTTT CASISRRGNTEAFF TRBV9 - TRBJ1-1 -
TGTGCCAGCGCAGAGGGAGGGAGAAGCAATCAGCCCCAGCATTTT CASAEGGRSNQPQHF TRBV7-3 - TRBJ1-5 -
TGTGCCAGTAGTATCCCAGGCCCGGTGAACACTGAAGCTTTCTTT CASSIPGPVNTEAFF TRBV19 - TRBJ1-1 -
TGTGCCACCAGTGATTCGGGATTCAATGAGCAGTTCTTC CATSDSGFNEQFF TRBV24-1 - TRBJ2-1 -
TGTGCCAGCAGCCAGGGTCTGGCCAAAAACATTCAGTACTTC CASSQGLAKNIQYF TRBV5-4 - TRBJ2-4 -
TGTGCCAGCAGCTTAGCGCCGGTGAACACTGAAGCTTTCTTT CASSLAPVNTEAFF TRBV7-2 - TRBJ1-1 -
TGCGCCAGCAGCCCACTAGGGACAGGGAACACTGAAGCTTTCTTT CASSPLGTGNTEAFF TRBV5-1 - TRBJ1-1 TRBD1
TGTGCCAGCTCACCACTCCGGGACAGGGGGCTTGGTAGGTACGAGCAGTACTTC CASSPLRDRGLGRYEQYF TRBV18 - TRBJ2-7 TRBD1
TGTGCCAGCAGTCGGACAGGGGGCATTGGCAAAAACATTCAGTACTTC CASSRTGGIGKNIQYF TRBV2 - TRBJ2-4 TRBD1
TGCGCCAGCAGCCACGGGACTAGCGGGGTGGGGGAGCTGTTTTTT CASSHGTSGVGELFF TRBV4-1 - TRBJ2-2 TRBD2
TGTGCCACCAGAGGAATGGTTACAGGGAGGGTGAACACTGAAGCTTTCTTT CATRGMVTGRVNTEAFF TRBV24-1 few TRBJ1-1 -
TGTGCCAGCAGCTTGGGGGGTTGGGGCATGAACACTGAAGCTTTCTTT CASSLGGWGMNTEAFF TRBV5-4 - TRBJ1-1 -
TGTGCCAGCAGTTGGGACAGGTACACCGGGGAGCTGTTTTTT CASSWDRYTGELFF TRBV2 - TRBJ2-2 TRBD1
TGTGCCAGCAGCGTCAATCCGGGGGCTGAAGCTTTCTTT CASSVNPGAEAFF TRBV7-2 few TRBJ1-1 -
TGTGCCAGCAGCCAAGGACTACAGGGGCGCGAGCAGTACTTC CASSQGLQGREQYF TRBV3-1/TRBV3-2 - TRBJ2-7 TRBD1
TGTGCCAGCAGCTTGGACAGGGTAGTGCAGTACTTC CASSLDRVVQYF TRBV5-6 - TRBJ2-7 -
TGTGCCATCAGTGAGTCGCCAGGCAATCAGCCCCAGCATTTT CAISESPGNQPQHF TRBV10-3 once TRBJ1-5 -
TGTGCCAGTAGCCCGCGGGGACAGGGTTACGAGCAGTACTTC CASSPRGQGYEQYF TRBV19 - TRBJ2-7 TRBD1
TGTGCCTGGAGTACCGGGACAGGCAACACTGAAGCTTTCTTT CAWSTGTGNTEAFF TRBV30 - TRBJ1-1 TRBD1
TGTGCTAGTGGTTTGGTACCCAGCGTAGAACCTAATCAGCCCCAGCATTTT CASGLVPSVEPNQPQHF TRBV12-5 - TRBJ1-5 -